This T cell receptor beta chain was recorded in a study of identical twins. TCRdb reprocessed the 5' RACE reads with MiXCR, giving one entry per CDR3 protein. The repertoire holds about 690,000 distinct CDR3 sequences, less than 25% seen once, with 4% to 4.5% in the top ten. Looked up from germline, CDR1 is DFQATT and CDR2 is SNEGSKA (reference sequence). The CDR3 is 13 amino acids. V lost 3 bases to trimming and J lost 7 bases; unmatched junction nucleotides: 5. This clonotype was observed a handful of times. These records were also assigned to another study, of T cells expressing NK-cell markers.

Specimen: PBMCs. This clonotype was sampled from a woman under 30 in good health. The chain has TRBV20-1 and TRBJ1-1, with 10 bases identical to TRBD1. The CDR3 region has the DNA TGCAGTGCTAGGGACAGGGGGAAAGGTGAAGCTTTCTTT. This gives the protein CSARDRGKGEAFF.